This T cell receptor (beta chain) was found in a study of cytomegalovirus exposure and HLA in healthy donors. Study-level points and caveats: Reports state that TCR beta sequences accurately predicted most subjects' HLA-A and HLA-B alleles. In vitro assays verified that a few CMV-associated chains recognized CMV antigens specifically. Among the most significant clusters, several appeared linked to common viral pathogens in a later analysis.

PCR primers comprised 60 Vbeta and 13 Jbeta primers. Clones were sequenced by immunoSEQ multiplex PCR, and TCRdb holds only the in-frame ones, with some missing. This table holds 65,000 to 70,000 clones, roughly nine tenths found once. Comment on this clone: What it recognizes is unknown.

Looked up from germline, CDR1 is SGHRS and CDR2 is YFSETQ. This CDR3 comprises 16 residues. Germline trimming cut 2 bases from V and 0 bases from J; bases unmatched to any gene: 2. The chain is built from TRBV5-1 and TRBJ2-1, with 10 bases matching TRBD2. The material sequenced was PBMCs. This clonotype was sampled from a woman aged 30 to 39 in good health and CMV-seropositive. The CDR3 reads CASSLAGGNSYNEQFF. The CDR3 region has the DNA TGCGCCAGCAGCTTAGCGGGAGGGAACTCCTACAATGAGCAGTTCTTC.